This entry lists 18 T cell receptor beta chains sequenced from one sample in a study of blood T cell repertoires in COVID-19. The table came from immunoSEQ multiplex PCR; TCRdb's copy has only in-frame clones and leaves some out. The repertoire includes fewer than 100,000 clones, 75% to 85% of them detected once, and approximately 20% sits in the top ten. Input material: peripheral blood. Receptors originate from a woman in her forties or fifties with acute or convalescent COVID-19.

The chain combines TRBV6-2 or TRBV6-3 with TRBJ1-6, with D perhaps matching TRBD1 (5 bases). The germline gives CDR1 MNHEY, CDR2 SVGEGT. V was trimmed by 0 bases and J by 6 bases, leaving 15 bases between them. The CDR3 length is 17 residues. The CDR3 DNA reads as TGTGCCAGCAGTTACTCGAGGCTCAGGGAGGGTAATTCACCCCTCCACTTT. It is translated as CASSYSRLREGNSPLHF.

This clone was found once. V is TRBV7-9 and J is TRBJ1-1; D is uncertain. CDR1 and CDR2 (germline): SEHNR, FQNEAQ (reference sequence). Trimming left V 1 base short and J 9 bases short, with 12 bases between. This CDR3 region has 13 residues. The CDR3 loop is CASSLVGTRKAFF. DNA of the CDR3: TGTGCCAGCAGCTTAGTTGGAACTAGGAAAGCTTTCTTT.

The chain combines TRBV9 with TRBJ2-1; D is uncertain. The CDR3 length is 13 residues. V lost 4 bases and J lost 1, with 6 bases in between. CDR1 SGDLS and CDR2 YYNGEE come from the germline V gene. The CDR3 loop reads CASSRLSYNEQFF. DNA for the CDR3: TGTGCCAGCAGCCGCCTATCCTACAATGAGCAGTTCTTC.

This clone came up once. V gene TRBV6-2 or TRBV6-3 combines with J gene TRBJ1-5; weak D call: TRBD1 (6 bases). The CDR3 length is 13 residues. Germline loops: CDR1 MNHEY, CDR2 SVGEGT. Trimming stripped 4 bases from V and 7 bases from J, with 11 bases between. CDR3: CASSFRQAQPQHF. CDR3 coding DNA: TGTGCCAGCAGTTTCCGACAGGCACAGCCCCAGCATTTT.

This clone was found once. The chain combines TRBV5-8 with TRBJ1-2, with a weak D call TRBD1 (6 bases). This CDR3 has 14 residues. V lost 3 bases and J 0 bases, leaving 9 bases between the germline ends. Germline values: CDR1 SGHTS, CDR2 YDEGEE. CDR3 DNA: TGTGCCAGCAGCTACGGGACACCTAACTATGGCTACACCTTC. This gives the protein CASSYGTPNYGYTF.

The genes are TRBV13 and TRBJ2-7; 10 nucleotides match TRBD1. The CDR3 is 17 amino acids. V shed 6 bases, J shed 5 bases, and the junction held 16 bases outside the gene matches. CDR1 and CDR2 from the germline V gene are PRHDT and FYEKMQ (reference sequence). The CDR3 spells CASRPGASGTGVHEQYF. The CDR3 coding sequence is TGTGCCAGCAGACCAGGCGCCTCCGGGACAGGGGTCCACGAGCAGTACTTC.

This clone has just one count. This sequence joins TRBV3-1 (or the pseudogene TRBV3-2) and TRBJ2-5, with unresolved D. The germline V gene has CDR1 LGHDT and CDR2 YNNKEL (reference sequence). The CDR3 totals 14 residues. V dropped 1 base and J dropped 1 base, with 7 bases sitting between them. The CDR3 sequence: CASSQVWSQETQYF. DNA of the CDR3: TGTGCCAGCAGCCAAGTTTGGAGCCAAGAGACCCAGTACTTC.

The chain links TRBV6-5 to TRBJ2-7; tentatively, D is TRBD1 (5 bases). Trimming took 6 bases from V and 0 from J, leaving 9 bases between them. This CDR3 spans 13 amino acids. Per germline, CDR1 MNHEY and CDR2 SVGAGI. The CDR3 sequence: CASRQARSYEQYF. The CDR3 region has the DNA TGTGCCAGCAGACAGGCCCGCTCCTACGAGCAGTACTTC.

This sequence joins TRBV3-1 (or the pseudogene TRBV3-2) and TRBJ1-2; D not resolved. The CDR3 length is 14 residues. Trimming pared 4 bases from V and 8 bases from J, leaving 17 bases between. CDR1 and CDR2 (germline): LGHDT, YNNKEL (reference sequence). CDR3 residues: CASSPKPSTGGYTF. In nucleotides, the CDR3 is TGTGCCAGCAGCCCCAAACCCTCGACGGGAGGCTACACCTTC.

The chain couples TRBV30 to TRBJ1-6; 9 positions match TRBD1. V gave up 3 bases and J gave up 7 bases; unmatched junction bases: 7. Germline CDR1 is GTSNPN and CDR2 is SVGIG (reference sequence). This CDR3 contains 15 residues. CDR3 residues: CAWRNPGTGNSPLHF. The CDR3 DNA follows: TGTGCCTGGAGAAACCCCGGGACAGGGAATTCACCCCTCCACTTT.

J is TRBJ2-1 and V is TRBV14; 10 bases are shared with TRBD2. The CDR3 is 17 amino acids. J was trimmed by 6 bases and V by 2 bases; bases with no gene match: 10. Germline-derived CDR1 and CDR2 are SGHDN and FVKESK. CDR3 loop: CASSQRAGTSVINEQFF. The CDR3 nucleotides are TGTGCCAGCAGCCAACGGGCAGGGACTAGCGTTATCAATGAGCAGTTCTTC.

Written as DNA, the CDR3 is TGTGCCAGCAGCTTAATCTTGAGCAATCAGCCCCAGCATTTT. The encoded protein is CASSLILSNQPQHF. V and J are TRBV7-2 and TRBJ1-5, with D unresolved. Trimming took 2 bases from V and 1 from J, leaving 6 bases between them. The CDR3 runs 14 residues. Germline V gene sequence: CDR1 SGHTA, CDR2 FQGNSA.

The genes are TRBV5-1 and TRBJ1-2; a weak D match, TRBD1 (6 bases). Trimming cost V 3 bases and J 4 bases, with 16 bases left between them. Germline CDR1 is SGHRS and CDR2 is YFSETQ. This CDR3 contains 15 residues. The CDR3 is CASSSGGGQVYGYTF. The CDR3 DNA is TGCGCCAGCAGCTCCGGTGGGGGCCAGGTCTATGGCTACACCTTC.

The rearrangement joins TRBV7-9 to TRBJ2-2, with 11 bases aligning to TRBD2. This CDR3 has 17 residues. Germline CDR1 is SEHNR and CDR2 is FQNEAQ (reference sequence). V shed 5 bases, J shed 0 bases, and the junction held 5 bases outside the gene matches. CDR3 residues: CASSRQTSGANTGELFF. The CDR3 nucleotides read TGTGCCAGCAGCCGACAGACTAGCGGGGCGAACACCGGGGAGCTGTTTTTT.

This chain links TRBV13 with TRBJ2-6, with D tentatively TRBD2 (6 bases). The germline V gene has CDR1 PRHDT and CDR2 FYEKMQ (reference sequence). Trimming cost V 3 bases and J 0 bases, with 9 bases left between them. The CDR3 extends over 16 amino acids. Here the CDR3 reads CASSFGRPSGANVLTF. The DNA for the CDR3 is TGTGCCAGCAGCTTCGGGAGACCCTCTGGGGCCAACGTCCTGACTTTC. The complete variable domain, with remaining parts taken from reference TRBV13 and TRBJ2-6, reads AAGVIQSPRHLIKEKRETATLKCYPIPRHDTVYWYQQGPGQDPQFLISFYEKMQSDKGSIPDRFSAQQFSDYHSELNMSSLELGDSALYFCASSFGRPSGANVLTFGAGSRLTVL.

The genes are TRBV2 and TRBJ2-7; 7 bases map to TRBD1. The ends lost 6 bases at V and 0 bases at J; junction bases unmatched: 5. CDR3 length: 14 amino acids. Germline CDR1 and CDR2: SNHLY and FYNNEI. The CDR3 here is CASRGTVGSYEQYF. The CDR3 DNA reads TGTGCCAGCAGAGGGACAGTAGGCTCCTACGAGCAGTACTTC.

The chain carries TRBV11-2 and TRBJ2-7; 11 bases agree with TRBD2. The CDR3 runs 19 residues. Per germline, CDR1 SGHAT and CDR2 FQNNGV. The V segment lost 5 bases and the J segment 7 bases; nucleotides outside the gene matches: 22. CDR3 loop: CASSQGLADLGGKSREQYF. In DNA form, the CDR3 reads TGTGCCAGCAGCCAGGGACTAGCGGACCTTGGGGGAAAGTCCAGGGAGCAGTACTTC. Supplemented by reference TRBV11-2 and TRBJ2-7, the full variable domain reads EAGVAQSPRYKIIEKRQSVAFWCNPISGHATLYWYQQILGQGPKLLIQFQNNGVVDDSQLPKDRFSAERLKGVDSTLKIQPAKLEDSAVYLCASSQGLADLGGKSREQYFGPGTRLTVT.

This chain links TRBV6-5 with TRBJ2-1, with 7 positions matching TRBD2. V lost 10 bases and J lost 16; bases outside the gene matches: 16. Germline CDR1 reads MNHEY; CDR2 reads SVGAGI. CDR3 size: 12 residues. The CDR3 loop is CATYLNRDYPFF. DNA for the CDR3: TGTGCCACCTACCTAAACCGGGACTATCCATTCTTC.